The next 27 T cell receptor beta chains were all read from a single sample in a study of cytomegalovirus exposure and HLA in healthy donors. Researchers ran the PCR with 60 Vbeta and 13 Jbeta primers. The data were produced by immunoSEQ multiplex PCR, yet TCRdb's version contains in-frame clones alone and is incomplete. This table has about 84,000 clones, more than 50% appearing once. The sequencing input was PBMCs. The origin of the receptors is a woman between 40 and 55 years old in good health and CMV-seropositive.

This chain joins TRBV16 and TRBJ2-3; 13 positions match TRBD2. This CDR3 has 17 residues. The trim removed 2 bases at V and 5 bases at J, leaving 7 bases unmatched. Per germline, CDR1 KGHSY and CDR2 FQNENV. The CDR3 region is CASSQPSRTSGRDTQYF. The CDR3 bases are TGTGCCAGCAGCCAACCGTCTAGGACTAGCGGGAGAGATACGCAGTATTTT.

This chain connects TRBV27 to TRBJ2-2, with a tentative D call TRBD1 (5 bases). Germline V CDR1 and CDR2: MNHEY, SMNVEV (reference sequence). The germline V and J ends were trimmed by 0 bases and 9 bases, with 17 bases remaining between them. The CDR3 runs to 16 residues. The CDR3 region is CASSLSRVGYAWELFF. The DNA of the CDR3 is TGTGCCAGCAGTTTATCCAGGGTAGGATATGCCTGGGAGCTGTTTTTT.

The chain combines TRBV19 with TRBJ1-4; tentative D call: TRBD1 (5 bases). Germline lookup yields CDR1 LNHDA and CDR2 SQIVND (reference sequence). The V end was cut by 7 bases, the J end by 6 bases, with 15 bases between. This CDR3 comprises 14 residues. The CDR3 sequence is CASKRGRGDEKLFF. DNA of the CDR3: TGTGCCAGTAAAAGGGGAAGAGGAGATGAAAAACTGTTTTTT.

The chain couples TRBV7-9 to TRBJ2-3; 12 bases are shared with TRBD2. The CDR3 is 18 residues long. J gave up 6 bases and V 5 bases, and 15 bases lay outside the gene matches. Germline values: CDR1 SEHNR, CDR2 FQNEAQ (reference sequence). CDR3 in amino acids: CASSHSRASGRAYDTQYF. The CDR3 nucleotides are TGTGCCAGCAGCCATTCTCGGGCTAGCGGGAGGGCATATGATACGCAGTATTTT.

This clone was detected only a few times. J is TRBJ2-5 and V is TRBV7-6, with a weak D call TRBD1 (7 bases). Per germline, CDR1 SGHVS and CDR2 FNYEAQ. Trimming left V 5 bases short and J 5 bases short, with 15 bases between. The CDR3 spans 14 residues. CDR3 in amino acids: CASSTAGQSETQYF. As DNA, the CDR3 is TGTGCCAGCAGCACGGCGGGACAGTCCGAGACCCAGTACTTC.

CDR3 coding DNA: TGTGCCAGCGCCTGCCACGAAGGGGGCGTCTATGGCTACACCTTC. Protein: CASACHEGGVYGYTF. This chain links TRBV9 with TRBJ1-2; TRBD1 agrees at 7 bases. The CDR3 covers 15 residues. J gave up 4 bases and V 7 bases, and 13 bases lay outside the gene matches. Germline CDR1 reads SGDLS; CDR2 reads YYNGEE.

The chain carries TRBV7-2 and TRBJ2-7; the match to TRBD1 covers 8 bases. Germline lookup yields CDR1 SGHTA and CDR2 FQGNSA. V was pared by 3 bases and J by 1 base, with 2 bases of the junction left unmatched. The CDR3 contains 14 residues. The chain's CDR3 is CASSLGQVSYEQYF. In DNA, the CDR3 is TGTGCCAGCAGCTTGGGACAGGTATCCTACGAGCAGTACTTC.

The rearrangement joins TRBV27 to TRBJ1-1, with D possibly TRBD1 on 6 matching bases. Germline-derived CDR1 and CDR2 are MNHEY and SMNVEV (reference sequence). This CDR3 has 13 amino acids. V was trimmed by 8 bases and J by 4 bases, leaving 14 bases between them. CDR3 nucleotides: TGTGCCAGCGGGGGGGCGGGAGGCACTGAAGCTTTCTTT. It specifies CASGGAGGTEAFF.

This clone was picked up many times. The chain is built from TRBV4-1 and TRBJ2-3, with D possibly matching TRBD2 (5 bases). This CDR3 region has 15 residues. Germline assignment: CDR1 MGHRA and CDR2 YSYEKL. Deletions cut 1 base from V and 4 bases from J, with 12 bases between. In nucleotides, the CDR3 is TGCGCCAGCAGCCAAGGTCAGGTCGGGGCAGATACGCAGTATTTT. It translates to CASSQGQVGADTQYF.

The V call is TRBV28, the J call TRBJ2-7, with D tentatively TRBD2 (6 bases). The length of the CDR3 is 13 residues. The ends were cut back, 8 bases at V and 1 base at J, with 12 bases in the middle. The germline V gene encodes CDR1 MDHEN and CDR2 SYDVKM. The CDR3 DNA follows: TGTGCCAGCGGATTAGCGGATTCCTACGAGCAGTACTTC. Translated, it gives CASGLADSYEQYF.

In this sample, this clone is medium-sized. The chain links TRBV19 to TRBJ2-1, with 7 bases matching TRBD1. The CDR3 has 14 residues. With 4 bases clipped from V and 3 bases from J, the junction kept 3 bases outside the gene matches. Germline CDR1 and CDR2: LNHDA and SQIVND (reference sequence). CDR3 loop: CASSTGQVYNEQFF. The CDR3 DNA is TGTGCCAGTAGTACAGGACAGGTCTACAATGAGCAGTTCTTC.

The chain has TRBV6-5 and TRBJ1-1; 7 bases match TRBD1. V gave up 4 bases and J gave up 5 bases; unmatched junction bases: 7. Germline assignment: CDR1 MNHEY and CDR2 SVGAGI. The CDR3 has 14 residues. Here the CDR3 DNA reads TGTGCCAGCAGTTCCTATGACAGGGCGACTGAAGCTTTCTTT. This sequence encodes CASSSYDRATEAFF.

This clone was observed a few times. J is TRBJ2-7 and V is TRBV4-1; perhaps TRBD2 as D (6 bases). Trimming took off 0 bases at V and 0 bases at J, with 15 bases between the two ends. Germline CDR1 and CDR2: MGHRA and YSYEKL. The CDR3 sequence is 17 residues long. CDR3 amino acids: CASSQDLGTYRSYEQYF. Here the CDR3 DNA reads TGCGCCAGCAGCCAAGACCTCGGGACTTACCGCTCCTACGAGCAGTACTTC.

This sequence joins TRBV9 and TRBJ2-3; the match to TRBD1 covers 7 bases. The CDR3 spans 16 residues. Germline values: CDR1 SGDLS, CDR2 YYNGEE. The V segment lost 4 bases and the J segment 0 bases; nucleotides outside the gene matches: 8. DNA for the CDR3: TGTGCCAGCAGCTCCCCGGGACAGAGTAGCACAGATACGCAGTATTTT. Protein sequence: CASSSPGQSSTDTQYF. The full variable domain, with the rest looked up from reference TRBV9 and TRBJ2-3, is DSGVTQTPKHLITATGQRVTLRCSPRSGDLSVYWYQQSLDQGLQFLIQYYNGEERAKGNILERFSAQQFPDLHSELNLSSLELGDSALYFCASSSPGQSSTDTQYFGPGTRLTVL.

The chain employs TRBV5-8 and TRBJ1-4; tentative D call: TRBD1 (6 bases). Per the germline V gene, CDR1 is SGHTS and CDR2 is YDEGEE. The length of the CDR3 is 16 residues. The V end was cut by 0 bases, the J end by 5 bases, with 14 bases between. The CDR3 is CASSLALDSLNEKLFF. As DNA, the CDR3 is TGTGCCAGCAGCTTGGCCCTGGACAGCCTAAATGAAAAACTGTTTTTT.

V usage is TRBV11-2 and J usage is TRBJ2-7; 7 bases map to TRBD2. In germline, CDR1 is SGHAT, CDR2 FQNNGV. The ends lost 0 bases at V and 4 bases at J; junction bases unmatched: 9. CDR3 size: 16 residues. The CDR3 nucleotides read TGTGCCAGCAGCTTAGAGGTTGGGGGGGGAGGATACGAGCAGTACTTC. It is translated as CASSLEVGGGGYEQYF.

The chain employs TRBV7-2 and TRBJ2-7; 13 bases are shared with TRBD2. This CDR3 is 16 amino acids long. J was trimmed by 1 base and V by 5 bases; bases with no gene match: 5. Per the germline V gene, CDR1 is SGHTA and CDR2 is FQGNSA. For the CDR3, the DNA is TGTGCCAGCAGCACCGGGACTAGCGGGATTTCCTACGAGCAGTACTTC. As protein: CASSTGTSGISYEQYF.

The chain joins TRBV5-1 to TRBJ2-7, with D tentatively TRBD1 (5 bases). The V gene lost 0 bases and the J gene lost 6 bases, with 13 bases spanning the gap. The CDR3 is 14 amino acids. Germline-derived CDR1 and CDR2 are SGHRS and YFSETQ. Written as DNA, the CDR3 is TGCGCCAGCAGCTTGGACGGCACAAGGGGCGAGCAGTACTTC. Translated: CASSLDGTRGEQYF.

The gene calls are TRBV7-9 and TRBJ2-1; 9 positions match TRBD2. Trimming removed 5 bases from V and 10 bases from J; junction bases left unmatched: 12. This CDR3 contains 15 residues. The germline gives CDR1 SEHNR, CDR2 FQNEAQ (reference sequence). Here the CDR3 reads CASSPPGLAPGEQFF. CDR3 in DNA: TGTGCCAGCAGCCCCCCGGGACTAGCCCCAGGGGAGCAGTTCTTC. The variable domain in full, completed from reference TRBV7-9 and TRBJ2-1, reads DTGVSQNPRHKITKRGQNVTFRCDPISEHNRLYWYRQTLGQGPEFLTYFQNEAQLEKSRLLSDRFSAERPKGSFSTLEIQRTEQGDSAMYLCASSPPGLAPGEQFFGPGTRLTVL.

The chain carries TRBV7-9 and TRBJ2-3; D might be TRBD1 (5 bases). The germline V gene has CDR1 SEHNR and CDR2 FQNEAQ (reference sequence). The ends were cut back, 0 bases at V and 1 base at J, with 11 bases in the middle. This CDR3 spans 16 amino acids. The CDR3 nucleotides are TGTGCCAGCAGCTTAGCCCAGGGTGGGGGCACAGATACGCAGTATTTT. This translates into CASSLAQGGGTDTQYF.

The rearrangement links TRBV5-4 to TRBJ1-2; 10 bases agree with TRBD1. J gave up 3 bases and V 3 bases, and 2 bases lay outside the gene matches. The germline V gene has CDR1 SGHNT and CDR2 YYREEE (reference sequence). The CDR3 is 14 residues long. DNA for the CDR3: TGTGCCAGCAGCTGGGACAGGGGTGACTATGGCTACACCTTC. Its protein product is CASSWDRGDYGYTF.

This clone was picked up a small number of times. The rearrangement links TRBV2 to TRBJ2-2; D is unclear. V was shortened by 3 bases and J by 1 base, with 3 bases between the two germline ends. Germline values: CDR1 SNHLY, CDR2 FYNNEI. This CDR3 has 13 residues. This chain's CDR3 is CASSDQNTGELFF. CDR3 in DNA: TGTGCCAGCAGTGACCAGAACACCGGGGAGCTGTTTTTT.

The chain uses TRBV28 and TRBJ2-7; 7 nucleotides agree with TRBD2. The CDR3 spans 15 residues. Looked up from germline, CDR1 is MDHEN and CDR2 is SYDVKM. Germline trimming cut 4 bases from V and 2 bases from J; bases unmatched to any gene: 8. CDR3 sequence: CASSSGGGIAYEQYF. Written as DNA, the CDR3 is TGTGCCAGCAGTTCTGGGGGAGGGATAGCCTACGAGCAGTACTTC.

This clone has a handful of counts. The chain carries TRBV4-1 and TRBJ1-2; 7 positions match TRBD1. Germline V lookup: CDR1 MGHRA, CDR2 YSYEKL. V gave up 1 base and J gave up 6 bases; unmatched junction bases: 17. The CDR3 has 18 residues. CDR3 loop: CASSQGNGAGTVYDGYTF. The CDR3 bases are TGCGCCAGCAGCCAAGGGAACGGGGCCGGGACAGTTTACGATGGCTACACCTTC.

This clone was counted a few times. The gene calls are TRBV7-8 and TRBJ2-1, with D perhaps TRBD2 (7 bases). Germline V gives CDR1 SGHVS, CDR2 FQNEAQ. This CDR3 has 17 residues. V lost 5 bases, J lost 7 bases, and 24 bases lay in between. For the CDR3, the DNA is TGTGCCAGCAGCCCTCGGCGGAGCGGGACATCTTGGAATGAGCAGTTCTTC. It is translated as CASSPRRSGTSWNEQFF.

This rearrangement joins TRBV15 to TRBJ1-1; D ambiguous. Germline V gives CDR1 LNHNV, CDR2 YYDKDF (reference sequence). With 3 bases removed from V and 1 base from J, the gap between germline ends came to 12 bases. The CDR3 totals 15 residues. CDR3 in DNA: TGTGCCACCAGCAGTCAGACCTGGGCGAACACTGAAGCTTTCTTT. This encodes CATSSQTWANTEAFF.

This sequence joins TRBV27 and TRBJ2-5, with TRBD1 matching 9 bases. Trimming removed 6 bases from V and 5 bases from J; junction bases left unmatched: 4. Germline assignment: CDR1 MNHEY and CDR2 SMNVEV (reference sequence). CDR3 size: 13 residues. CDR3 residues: CASRRTGVETQYF. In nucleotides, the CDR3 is TGTGCCAGCAGAAGGACAGGGGTGGAGACCCAGTACTTC.